The 20 T cell receptor beta chains reported below all come from one sample, sequenced in a study of blood T cells in healthy people across ages. A second PCR of about 6 to 12 cycles used a sample-barcoded 5' primer and a J-beta primer mix. TCRdb itself ran the 5' RACE reads through MiXCR, one entry per CDR3 protein. The sample yields roughly 1.7 million distinct CDR3 sequences, 34% seen once. Sequences were obtained from blood. The receptor set was obtained from a woman aged 25 to 39 in good health.

This clonotype was recorded at least ten times. The chain couples TRBV4-1 to TRBJ2-1; D is unclear. CDR1 and CDR2 (germline): MGHRA, YSYEKL. Between the trimmed V and J ends, which lost 3 bases and 9 bases, there was a span of 12 bases. The CDR3 runs 13 residues. The CDR3 reads CASSQVKAAEQFF. Written as DNA, the CDR3 is TGCGCCAGCAGCCAGGTTAAGGCGGCTGAGCAGTTCTTC.

The rearrangement joins TRBV12-5 to TRBJ2-2, with D possibly matching TRBD2 (6 bases). Trimming left V 0 bases short and J 6 bases short, with 14 bases between. The CDR3 totals 16 residues. From germline, CDR1 is LGHNT and CDR2 FRNRAP. The CDR3 coding sequence is TGTGCTAGTGGTTTGGTACTAGCCGATGGCCCCGGGGAGCTGTTTTTT. This sequence encodes CASGLVLADGPGELFF.

In DNA form, the CDR3 reads TGTGCCAGCTCCGTAGTCCGAACTAGCGGGAGTCGAGAGACCCAGTACTTC. This codes for CASSVVRTSGSRETQYF. V gene TRBV18 combines with J gene TRBJ2-7, with TRBD2 matching over 11 bases. TRBJ2-5 matches the DNA end more closely, so the J call is doubtful. Germline lookup yields CDR1 KGHSH and CDR2 LQKENI. This CDR3 is built from 17 residues.

The genes are TRBV7-9 and TRBJ2-1; 9 bases match TRBD1. Trimming at V came to 8 bases and at J to 3 bases, leaving 5 bases not matched to a gene. CDR3 size: 14 residues. Germline V gives CDR1 SEHNR, CDR2 FQNEAQ (reference sequence). CDR3 coding DNA: TGTGCCAGCGGACAGGGGACCCTCTACAATGAGCAGTTCTTC. As protein: CASGQGTLYNEQFF.

This clonotype occurred a few times. The rearrangement joins TRBV5-1 to TRBJ2-7; 7 nucleotides line up with TRBD2. Germline V lookup: CDR1 SGHRS, CDR2 YFSETQ. Unmatched junction bases numbered 2, after V lost 0 bases and J lost 2 bases. The CDR3 totals 14 residues. The DNA of the CDR3 is TGCGCCAGCAGCTTGGGGGAGGGCCCCTACGAGCAGTACTTC. Encoded protein: CASSLGEGPYEQYF.

This chain connects TRBV10-3 to TRBJ1-1; tentatively, D is TRBD1 (5 bases). CDR1 is ENHRY and CDR2 is SYGVKD in the germline V gene. This CDR3 is 13 amino acids long. V lost 1 base to trimming and J lost 7 bases, with 10 bases between them. The CDR3: CAISEFSGIEAFF. The CDR3 coding sequence is TGTGCCATCAGTGAGTTTTCAGGGATTGAAGCTTTCTTT.

V and J are TRBV6-1 and TRBJ2-3; D gene unclear. The CDR3 runs to 14 residues. Germline assignment: CDR1 MNHNS and CDR2 SASEGT. Between the trimmed V and J ends, which lost 1 base and 5 bases, there was a span of 10 bases. The CDR3 coding sequence is TGTGCCAGCAGTGAAGAGGAACTAAGAGATACGCAGTATTTT. Amino acid sequence: CASSEEELRDTQYF.

This clonotype has only a few counts. The chain carries TRBV9 and TRBJ2-7; D gene ambiguous. V lost 0 bases, J lost 6 bases, and 13 bases lay in between. Per germline, CDR1 SGDLS and CDR2 YYNGEE. The CDR3 consists of 14 residues. The CDR3 sequence: CASSVDATNLEQYF. CDR3 coding DNA: TGTGCCAGCAGCGTAGATGCAACGAATCTCGAGCAGTACTTC.

This clonotype was recorded once. Sequence at one end of the junction differs from germline and may be a read error. V usage is TRBV4-1 and J usage is TRBJ1-5, with TRBD1 identical over 8 bases. Germline-derived CDR1 and CDR2 are MGHRA and YSYEKL. This CDR3 has 16 residues. This CDR3 reads CASGQGALTGGQPQHF. The DNA for the CDR3 is TGCGCCAGCGGCCAAGGAGCCTTAACAGGGGGTCAGCCCCAGCATTTT.

This clonotype came up many times. The chain couples TRBV7-8 to TRBJ2-7; no reliable D call. Germline V gives CDR1 SGHVS, CDR2 FQNEAQ. The V gene lost 3 bases and the J gene lost 4 bases, with 10 bases spanning the gap. The CDR3 consists of 13 residues. In DNA form, the CDR3 reads TGTGCCAGCAGCTTCTTGGACGGATACGAGCAGTACTTC. Its translation is CASSFLDGYEQYF.

In DNA, the CDR3 is TGTGCCAGCAGCCCAATGGGGGAGACCTACAATGAGCAGTTCTTC. Encoded protein: CASSPMGETYNEQFF. This chain uses TRBV7-9 with TRBJ2-1; D may correspond to TRBD1 or TRBD2 (5 bases each). Germline CDR1 is SEHNR and CDR2 is FQNEAQ (reference sequence). Trimming cost V 5 bases and J 2 bases, with 13 bases left between them. The CDR3 is 15 residues long.

This clonotype has only one observation. The chain recombines TRBV11-3 with TRBJ2-7; possible D gene TRBD2, 6 bases. Trimming took 4 bases from V and 4 from J, leaving 17 bases between them. This CDR3 has 15 residues. Germline loops: CDR1 SGHNT, CDR2 YENEEA. CDR3 sequence reads: CASSYRVRGTYEQYF. CDR3 nucleotide sequence: TGTGCCAGCAGCTACCGGGTCCGGGGGACTTACGAGCAGTACTTC.

The V gene is TRBV28, the J gene TRBJ2-7, with 10 positions matching TRBD2. CDR3 length: 14 amino acids. V was pared by 6 bases and J by 6 bases, with 8 bases of the junction left unmatched. The germline V gene encodes CDR1 MDHEN and CDR2 SYDVKM. CDR3 in DNA: TGTGCCAGCAGGCTAGCGGGAGACGGTCGCGAGCAGTACTTC. Translated: CASRLAGDGREQYF. Complete variable domain (other parts from reference TRBV28 and TRBJ2-7): DVKVTQSSRYLVKRTGEKVFLECVQDMDHENMFWYRQDPGLGLRLIYFSYDVKMKEKGDIPEGYSVSREKKERFSLILESASTNQTSMYLCASRLAGDGREQYFGPGTRLTVT.

For this clonotype: Mismatch with germline at one junction end may stem from a read error. The chain employs TRBV5-1 and TRBJ1-4, with D tentatively TRBD1 (6 bases). This CDR3 has 17 amino acids. Germline CDR1 SGHRS, CDR2 YFSETQ. The CDR3 reads CASSLGLLGTLNEKRFF. The CDR3 DNA is TGCGCCAGCAGCTTGGGACTGCTCGGGACACTAAATGAAAAACGGTTTTTT. The entire variable domain, with the rest obtained from reference TRBV5-1 and TRBJ1-4, is as follows: KAGVTQTPRYLIKTRGQQVTLSCSPISGHRSVSWYQQTPGQGLQFLFEYFSETQRNKGNFPGRFSGRQFSNSRSEMNVSTLELGDSALYLCASSLGLLGTLNEKRFFGSGTQLSVL.

The table lists this clonotype with a few counts. An end of the junction does not agree with germline; a read error may underlie this. J is TRBJ2-4 and V is TRBV11-2, with D unclear. The DNA end is more similar to TRBJ2-7, so the J call may be wrong. CDR1 and CDR2 from the germline V gene are SGHAT and FQNNGV. CDR3 length: 15 residues. The CDR3 region is CASREEWTASFEQYF. The CDR3 region has the DNA TGTGCCAGCAGAGAGGAGTGGACGGCCTCCTTCGAGCAGTACTTC.

In regard to this clonotype: One base away lies a much larger clone, so this may be a sequencing read error. The genes are TRBV11-2 and TRBJ2-7; 9 nucleotides match TRBD1. This CDR3 is built from 15 residues. Germline CDR1 reads SGHAT; CDR2 reads FQNNGV. CDR3 coding DNA: TGTGCCAGCAGCTTAGACGGACAGGGGACCTACAAGCAGTACTTC. Translated, it gives CASSLDGQGTYKQYF.

As to this clonotype: This may arise from a read error, as a much more abundant clone is one base away. The V call is TRBV13, the J call TRBJ2-5; D is unclear. Germline assignment: CDR1 PRHDT and CDR2 FYEKMQ (reference sequence). This CDR3 contains 17 residues. CDR3 DNA: TGTGCCAACAGCTCTACCGGCCTGTATAGGGAAGGCGAGACCCAGTACTTC. Protein product: CANSSTGLYREGETQYF.

The chain links TRBV20-1 to TRBJ2-7; TRBD1 aligns across 9 bases. The CDR3 spans 16 residues. V shed 5 bases and J 1 base; nucleotides not matched to a gene: 12. The V gene's germline CDR1 is DFQATT and CDR2 SNEGSKA (reference sequence). CDR3 bases: TGCAGTGCTCCCGGTAGCACAGGGGGCAGGTCCTACGAGCAGTACTTC. Its protein is CSAPGSTGGRSYEQYF.

The gene calls are TRBV7-7 and TRBJ2-3, with 8 bases identical to TRBD2. With V trimmed by 5 bases and J by 2 bases, 9 bases remained unmatched. Germline V gives CDR1 SSHAT, CDR2 FNYEAQ (reference sequence). This CDR3 spans 16 amino acids. The CDR3 region has the DNA TGTGCCAGCAGCCCCGGGATAGCGGGACTCACAGATACGCAGTATTTT. It translates to CASSPGIAGLTDTQYF.

This clonotype was observed a handful of times. The chain links TRBV5-1 to TRBJ1-2; 9 nucleotides align to TRBD1. The CDR3 has 13 amino acids. The germline gives CDR1 SGHRS, CDR2 YFSETQ. Losses at the gene ends were 4 bases for V and 7 bases for J; bases not matched to a gene: 5. CDR3 in amino acids: CASSDGQGFGYTF. Written as DNA, the CDR3 is TGCGCCAGCAGCGATGGACAGGGGTTTGGCTACACCTTC.